This TCR beta chain was captured by sequencing in a study of blood T cell repertoires in COVID-19. Clones were read by immunoSEQ multiplex PCR, and TCRdb kept only the in-frame ones, dropping some. The sample records about 210,000 clones, roughly 84% being singletons. Trimming cost V 2 bases and J 2 bases; bases outside gene matches: 4. Germline V gives CDR1 WSHSY, CDR2 SAAADI. This CDR3 contains 15 residues. The TCR sequence derives from a young man in a cohort exposed to, infected with or recovered from COVID-19 (not recorded which). The sequencing sample was made of PBMCs or T cells enriched from blood (not recorded which). V and J are TRBV10-2 and TRBJ1-2, with 8 bases lining up with TRBD1. The CDR3 nucleotides are TGCGCCAGCAGTGAGAGGGACAGGATAAACTATGGCTACACCTTC. It encodes CASSERDRINYGYTF.